Reported below is one TCR beta chain. This entry comes from a study of blood T cell repertoires in COVID-19. The data were produced by immunoSEQ multiplex PCR, yet TCRdb's version contains in-frame clones alone and is incomplete. The sample consists of some 210,000 clones, around 90% of them appearing once. Sequencing was done on a sample of peripheral blood. The clonotype was recovered from a man younger than 45 with acute or convalescent COVID-19.

The CDR3 DNA follows: TGTGCCAGCAGCGTATCAGGTGGCAGGGATGGCTACGAGCAGTACTTC. Protein sequence: CASSVSGGRDGYEQYF. The chain has TRBV9 and TRBJ2-7, with D possibly TRBD1 on 5 matching bases. Trimming removed 1 base from V and 3 bases from J, with 17 bases in between. CDR1 is SGDLS, CDR2 YYNGEE, per germline. This CDR3 has 16 amino acids.